The clone carrying this TCR beta chain came up a few times. Its antigen remains unknown. The CDR3 covers 13 residues. V lost 4 bases and J 2 bases, leaving 8 bases between the germline ends. CDR1 and CDR2 from the germline V gene are SEHNR and FQNEAQ (reference sequence). TCRdb reprocessed the RT-PCR reads via MiXCR and lists one record per CDR3 protein. The table records a few hundred thousand distinct CDR3 sequences, 14% of them present only once. The sample is drawn from a study of response to subunit inactivated influenza vaccine. General study points: Authors suggested seasonal influenza vaccinations each recruit few new T cells.

The TCR comes from a man aged 45-65 years who received an inactivated influenza vaccine. The rearrangement joins TRBV7-9 to TRBJ2-5; D not resolved. The specimen comprised PBMCs from blood, sampled less than 13 days after vaccination. The CDR3 region is CASSSRRQETQYF. The CDR3 nucleotides are TGTGCCAGCAGCTCCCGTCGGCAAGAGACCCAGTACTTC.